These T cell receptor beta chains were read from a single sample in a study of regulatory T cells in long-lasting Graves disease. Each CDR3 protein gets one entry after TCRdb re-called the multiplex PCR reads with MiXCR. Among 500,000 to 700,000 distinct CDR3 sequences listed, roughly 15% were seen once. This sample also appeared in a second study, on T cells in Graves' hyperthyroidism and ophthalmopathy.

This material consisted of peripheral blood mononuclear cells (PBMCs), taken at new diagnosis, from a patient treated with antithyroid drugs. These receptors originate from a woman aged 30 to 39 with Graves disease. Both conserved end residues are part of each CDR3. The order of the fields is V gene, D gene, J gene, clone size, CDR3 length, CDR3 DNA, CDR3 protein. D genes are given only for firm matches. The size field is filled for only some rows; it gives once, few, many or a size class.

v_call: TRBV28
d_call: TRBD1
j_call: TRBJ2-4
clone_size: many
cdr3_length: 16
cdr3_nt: TGTGCCAGCAGGTCAACGGTGGGACAGGGAGGGGGCATTCAGTACTTC
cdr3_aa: CASRSTVGQGGGIQYF

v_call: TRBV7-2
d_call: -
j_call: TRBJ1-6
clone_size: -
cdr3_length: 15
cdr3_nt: TGTGCCAGCAGCTTAGGTCAGGGGAAGAGTTCACCCCTCCACTTT
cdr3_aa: CASSLGQGKSSPLHF

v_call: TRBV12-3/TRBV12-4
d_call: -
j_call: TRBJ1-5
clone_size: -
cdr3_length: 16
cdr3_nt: TGTGCCAGCAGTCGGGGTTCTGGGAGTGGCAATCAGCTCCAGCATTTT
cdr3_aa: CASSRGSGSGNQLQHF

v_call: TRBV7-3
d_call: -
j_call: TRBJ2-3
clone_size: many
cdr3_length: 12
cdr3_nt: TGTGCCAGCAGCCCCGGACATTTCGCGCAGTATTTT
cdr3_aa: CASSPGHFAQYF

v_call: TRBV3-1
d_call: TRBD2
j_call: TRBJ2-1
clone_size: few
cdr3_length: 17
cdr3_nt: TGTGCCAGCAGCCCACAGGGACTAGCGGGATTTGCCAATGAGCAGTTCTTC
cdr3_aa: CASSPQGLAGFANEQFF

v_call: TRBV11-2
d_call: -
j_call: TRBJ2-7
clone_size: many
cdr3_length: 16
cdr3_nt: TGTGCCAGCAGCACTACTTGGGGCGCGGGCTCCTACGAGCAGTACTTC
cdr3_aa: CASSTTWGAGSYEQYF

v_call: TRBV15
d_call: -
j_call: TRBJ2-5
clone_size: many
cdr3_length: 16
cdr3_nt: TGTGCCACCAGCAGTCCAGGGGTAAAGGGTCAAGAGACCCAGTACTTC
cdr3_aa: CATSSPGVKGQETQYF

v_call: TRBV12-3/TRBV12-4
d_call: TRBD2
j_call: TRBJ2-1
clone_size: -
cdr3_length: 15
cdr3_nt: TGTGCCAGCAGACCCGGACTAGCCTCCTACAATGAGCAGTTCTTC
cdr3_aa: CASRPGLASYNEQFF

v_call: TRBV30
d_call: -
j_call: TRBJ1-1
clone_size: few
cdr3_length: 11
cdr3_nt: TGTGCCTGGAGAAGGGGGTACGCCGCTTTCTTT
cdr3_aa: CAWRRGYAAFF

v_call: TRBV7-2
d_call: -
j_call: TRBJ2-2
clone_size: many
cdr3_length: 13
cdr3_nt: TGTGCCAGCAGCTTAGAACACCGCGGGGAGCTGTTTTTT
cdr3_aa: CASSLEHRGELFF

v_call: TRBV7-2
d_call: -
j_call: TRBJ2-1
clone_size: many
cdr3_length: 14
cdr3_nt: TGTGCCAGCAGCTTGGGACCCCCGGTCAATGAGCAGTTCTTC
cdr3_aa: CASSLGPPVNEQFF

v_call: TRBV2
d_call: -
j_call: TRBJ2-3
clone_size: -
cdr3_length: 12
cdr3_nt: TGTGCCAGCAGTGAAAGGGCAGATACGCAGTATTTT
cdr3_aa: CASSERADTQYF

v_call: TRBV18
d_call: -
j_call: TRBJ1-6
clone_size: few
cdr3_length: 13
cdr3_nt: TGTGCCAGCTCACCACTGGAGAGGTCACCCCTCCACTTT
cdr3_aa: CASSPLERSPLHF

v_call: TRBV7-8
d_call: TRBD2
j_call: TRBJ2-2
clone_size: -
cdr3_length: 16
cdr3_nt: TGTGCCAGCAGCTTAGCGACTAGCGGGAGGACCGGGGAGCTGTTTTTT
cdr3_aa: CASSLATSGRTGELFF

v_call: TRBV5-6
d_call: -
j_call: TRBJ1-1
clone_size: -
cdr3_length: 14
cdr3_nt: TGTGCCAGCAGCTTCCTCGGGTATTTAACTGAAGCTTTCTTT
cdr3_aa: CASSFLGYLTEAFF

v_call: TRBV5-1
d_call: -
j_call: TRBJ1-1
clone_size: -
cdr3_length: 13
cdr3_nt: TGCGCCAGCACCGTGAGCGGGAACACTGAAGCTTTCTTT
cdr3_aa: CASTVSGNTEAFF

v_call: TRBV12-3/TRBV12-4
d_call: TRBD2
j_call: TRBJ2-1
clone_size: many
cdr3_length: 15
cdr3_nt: TGTGCCAGCAGTTTCGGACTAGCGGAGTACAATGAGCAGTTCTTC
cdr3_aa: CASSFGLAEYNEQFF

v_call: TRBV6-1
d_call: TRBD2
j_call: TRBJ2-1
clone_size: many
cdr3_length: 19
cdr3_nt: TGTGCCAGCAGTGAAGGCGGAGCGGGAGACCCACCGAGTGTCTATGAGCAGTTCTTC
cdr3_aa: CASSEGGAGDPPSVYEQFF

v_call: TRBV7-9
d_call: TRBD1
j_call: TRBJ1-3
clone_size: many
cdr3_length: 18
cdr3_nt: TGTGCCAGCAGCACTAGCGTCGGGACAGGGGGCTCTGGAAACACCATATATTTT
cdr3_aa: CASSTSVGTGGSGNTIYF

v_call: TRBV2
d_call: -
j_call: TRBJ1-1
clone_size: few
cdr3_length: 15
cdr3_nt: TGTGCCAACAGTGAAGATTCGGGGATGGACACTGAAGCTTTCTTT
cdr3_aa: CANSEDSGMDTEAFF

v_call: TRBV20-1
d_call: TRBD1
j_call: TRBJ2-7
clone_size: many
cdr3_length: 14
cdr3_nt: TGCAGTGCTGACACAGGACAGGGTGGTTACGAGCAGTACTTC
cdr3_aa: CSADTGQGGYEQYF

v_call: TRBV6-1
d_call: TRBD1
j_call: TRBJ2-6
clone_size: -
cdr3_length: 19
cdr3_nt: TGTGCCAGCAGTCGATCGACAGGGGCCTTAACGCGGGGGGCCAACGTCCTGACTTTC
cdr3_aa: CASSRSTGALTRGANVLTF

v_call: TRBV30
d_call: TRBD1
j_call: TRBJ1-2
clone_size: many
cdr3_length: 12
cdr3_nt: TGTGCCTGGAGTTGGGACAGTTTCCGCTACACCTTC
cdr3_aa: CAWSWDSFRYTF

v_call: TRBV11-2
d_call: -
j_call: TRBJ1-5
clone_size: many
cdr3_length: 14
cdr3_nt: TGTGCCAGCAGTCATTCGGGGCCGGTTCGACCCCAGCATTTT
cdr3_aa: CASSHSGPVRPQHF

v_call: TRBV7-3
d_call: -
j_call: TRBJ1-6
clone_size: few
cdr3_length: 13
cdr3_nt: TGTGCCAGCAGCAGAAAAGACAATTCACCCCTCCACTTT
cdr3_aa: CASSRKDNSPLHF

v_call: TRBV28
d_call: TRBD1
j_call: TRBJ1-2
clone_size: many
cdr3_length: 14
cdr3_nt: TGTGCCAGCAGTTCGGACAGGTCTAACTATGGCTACACCTTC
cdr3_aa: CASSSDRSNYGYTF

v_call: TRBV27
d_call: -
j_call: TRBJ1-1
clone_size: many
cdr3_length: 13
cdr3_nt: TGTGCCAGCAGTTTGGGGGAATACACTGAAGCTTTCTTT
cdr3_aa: CASSLGEYTEAFF

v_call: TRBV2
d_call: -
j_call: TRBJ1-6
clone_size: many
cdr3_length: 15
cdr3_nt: TGTGCCAGCAGTGTTGGGCCGCAGGGAGGTTCACCCCTCCACTTT
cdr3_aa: CASSVGPQGGSPLHF

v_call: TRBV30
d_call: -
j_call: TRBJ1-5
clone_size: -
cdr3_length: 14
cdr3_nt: TGTGCCTGGAACCGGGGGCTCGCTACTCAGCCCCAGCATTTT
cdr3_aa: CAWNRGLATQPQHF

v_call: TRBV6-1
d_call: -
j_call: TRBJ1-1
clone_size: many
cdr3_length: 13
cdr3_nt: TGTGCCTCAACATTGGGGGGGAACACTGAAGCTTTCTTT
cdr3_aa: CASTLGGNTEAFF

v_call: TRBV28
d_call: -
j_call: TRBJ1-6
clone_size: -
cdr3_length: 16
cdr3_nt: TGTGCCAGCAGTTACGGGGGGAGCTCCTATAATTCACCCCTCCACTTT
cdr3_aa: CASSYGGSSYNSPLHF

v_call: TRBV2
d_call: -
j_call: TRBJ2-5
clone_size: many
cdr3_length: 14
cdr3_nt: TGTGCCAGCACCCCTAAAACAGATTTGGAGACCCAGTACTTC
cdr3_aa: CASTPKTDLETQYF

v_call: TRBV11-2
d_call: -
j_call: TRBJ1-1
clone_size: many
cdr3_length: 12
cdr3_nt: TGTGCCAGCAGCTCACAGAGAACTGAAGCTTTCTTT
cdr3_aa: CASSSQRTEAFF

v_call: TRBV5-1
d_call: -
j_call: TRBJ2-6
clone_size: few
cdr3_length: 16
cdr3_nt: TGCGCCAGCAGCCCGGGACACGACTCTGGGGCCAACGTCCTGACTTTC
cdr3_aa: CASSPGHDSGANVLTF

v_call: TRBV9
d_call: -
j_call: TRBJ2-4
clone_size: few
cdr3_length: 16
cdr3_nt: TGTGCCAGCAGCCCCTCGCCAAGCGGAGCCAAAAACATTCAGTACTTC
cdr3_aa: CASSPSPSGAKNIQYF

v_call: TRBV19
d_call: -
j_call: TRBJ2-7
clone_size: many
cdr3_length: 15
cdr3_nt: TGTGCCAGTAGTATAGCCCGTCGAAACCAATACGAGCAGTACTTC
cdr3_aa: CASSIARRNQYEQYF

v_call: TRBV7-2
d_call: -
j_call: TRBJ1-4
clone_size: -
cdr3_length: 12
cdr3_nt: TGTGCCAGCAGCTCCTTCGGGGAAAAACTGTTTTTT
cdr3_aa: CASSSFGEKLFF

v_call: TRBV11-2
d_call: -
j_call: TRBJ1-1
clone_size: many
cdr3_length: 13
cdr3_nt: TGTGCCAGCAGCTTAGATTTTTGGGGGGAAGCTTTCTTT
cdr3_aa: CASSLDFWGEAFF

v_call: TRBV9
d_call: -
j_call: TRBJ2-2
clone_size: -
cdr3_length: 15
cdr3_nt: TGTGCCAGCAGTCCCGACAGATTGAACACCGGGGAGCCGTTTTTT
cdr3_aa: CASSPDRLNTGEPFF

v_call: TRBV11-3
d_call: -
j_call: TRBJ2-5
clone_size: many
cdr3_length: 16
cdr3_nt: TGTGCCAGCAGCTTAAGTAGCCAGGGGAAAAAAGAGACCCAGTACTTC
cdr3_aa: CASSLSSQGKKETQYF

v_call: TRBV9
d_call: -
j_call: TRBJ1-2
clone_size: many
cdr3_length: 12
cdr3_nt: TGTGCCAGCAGCGAGGGACTAGGAGGCTACACCTTC
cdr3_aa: CASSEGLGGYTF